A selection of T cell receptor beta chains follows, all from one sample in a study of T-cell reconstitution after alpha-beta-depleted transplantation in children. TCRdb used MiXCR to reprocess the PCR reads, holding one entry per CDR3 protein. The top ten clones hold over 2% of a sample with hundreds of thousands of distinct CDR3 sequences, over 10% of them seen once. The input for sequencing was PBMCs, mostly from graft donor cells, taken 360 days after TCRalphabeta/CD19-depleted stem cell transplant. The receptors were sampled from a male patient younger than 18 who had a stem cell transplant for acute myeloid leukemia, so the T cells may come from the graft donor. CDR3s include the opening cysteine and the closing phenylalanine or tryptophan. D genes are given only for firm matches. The listing skips clone size in some rows; elsewhere it reads once, few, many or a size class.

clone size	D gene	V gene	J gene	CDR3 DNA	CDR3 protein
-	-	TRBV7-9	TRBJ2-3	TGTGCCAGCAGCCCCCGGACAGCCCGCACAGATACGCAGTATTTT	CASSPRTARTDTQYF
-	-	TRBV20-1	TRBJ2-6	TGCAGTGCTAGGGGAACCAACTCTGGGGCCAACGTCCTGACTTTC	CSARGTNSGANVLTF
many	-	TRBV20-1	TRBJ2-1	TGCAGTGTTTCCTGGGGACTGAAAGTTAACAATGAGCAGTTCTTC	CSVSWGLKVNNEQFF
few	-	TRBV12-3/TRBV12-4	TRBJ2-1	TGTGCCAGCACCTTCGGGGCCCCTAATGAGCAGTTCTTC	CASTFGAPNEQFF
many	-	TRBV5-4	TRBJ2-1	TGTGCCAGCAGCTTGGGGGGGCAGCCCTACAATGAGCAGTTCTTC	CASSLGGQPYNEQFF
-	-	TRBV4-3	TRBJ2-2	TGCGCCAGCAGCCAAGGGCTAGGGGGGGCCGGGGAGCTGTTTTTT	CASSQGLGGAGELFF
-	TRBD2	TRBV27	TRBJ2-7	TGTGCCAGCAGTATCGGGACTAAAGGAAGCTACGAGCAGTACTTC	CASSIGTKGSYEQYF
many	-	TRBV12-3/TRBV12-4	TRBJ2-1	TGTGCCAGCGGGAGCCCGCTCGAGCAGTTCTTC	CASGSPLEQFF
many	-	TRBV12-3/TRBV12-4	TRBJ2-1	TGTGCCAGCAGTCCTTTTTCCGGTGAGCAGTTCTTC	CASSPFSGEQFF
-	TRBD2	TRBV7-9	TRBJ2-1	TGTGCCAGCAGCCTTAGACTAGCGGGGCCCCCGGGGAATGAGCAGTTCTTC	CASSLRLAGPPGNEQFF
-	TRBD2	TRBV10-3	TRBJ2-1	TGTGCCATCAGTGACTCCAGACTAGCGGGAACGGGAGAGCAGTTCTTC	CAISDSRLAGTGEQFF
few	TRBD1	TRBV7-9	TRBJ2-7	TGTGCCAGCAGCTTAGCGGGTGGGACAGCCTCCTACGAGCAGTACTTC	CASSLAGGTASYEQYF
few	-	TRBV6-2/TRBV6-3	TRBJ2-7	TGTGCCACTACTAATCCAGGCATCTACGAGCAGTACTTC	CATTNPGIYEQYF
many	-	TRBV28	TRBJ2-7	TGTGCCAGCAGTTTAAGTACAGCCTACGAGCAGTACTTC	CASSLSTAYEQYF
-	TRBD2	TRBV5-1	TRBJ2-7	TGCGCCAGCAGCTTGTCTGGACTAGCGGGGGCCTACGAGCAGTACTTC	CASSLSGLAGAYEQYF
many	-	TRBV14	TRBJ1-1	TGTGCCAGCAGCCAAAGGCAGGCGAGGAACACTGAAGCTTTCTTT	CASSQRQARNTEAFF
few	TRBD2	TRBV27	TRBJ2-7	TGTGCCAGCAGTTCGGGACTAGGTGCGTACGAGCAGTACTTC	CASSSGLGAYEQYF
few	-	TRBV6-6	TRBJ1-6	TGTGCCCCCTGGGGGCTCTGGTCACCCCTCCACTTT	CAPWGLWSPLHF
many	TRBD2	TRBV19	TRBJ2-7	TGTGCCAGTAACCGAGCGGGGGGCCGTTACGAGCAGTACTTC	CASNRAGGRYEQYF
many	-	TRBV25-1	TRBJ2-4	TGTGCCAGCAGTTACAGGGCCAACATTCAGTACTTC	CASSYRANIQYF
-	-	TRBV20-1	TRBJ2-7	TGCAGTGCCTATCCCGGCTCTTACACCTACGAGCAGTACTTC	CSAYPGSYTYEQYF
few	-	TRBV12-3/TRBV12-4	TRBJ2-1	TGTGCCAGCAGAGGGTCCAGGGCGTACAATGAGCAGTTCTTC	CASRGSRAYNEQFF
-	-	TRBV15	TRBJ2-3	TGTGCCACCAGCACGAATGCAGGATGGGGCACAGATACGCAGTATTTT	CATSTNAGWGTDTQYF
many	-	TRBV12-3/TRBV12-4	TRBJ2-5	TGTGCCAGCAGGATACAAGAGACCCAGTACTTC	CASRIQETQYF
few	TRBD2	TRBV7-2	TRBJ2-1	TGTGCCAGCAGCTTAGCGACTAGCGGGGCCTCCTACAATGAGCAGTTCTTC	CASSLATSGASYNEQFF
-	-	TRBV30	TRBJ2-7	TGTGCCTGGAGTGGCGCCACCTACGAGCAGTACTTC	CAWSGATYEQYF
-	-	TRBV7-9	TRBJ2-7	TGTGCCAGCAGCCATAGCCTACGCACCTACGAGCAGTACTTC	CASSHSLRTYEQYF
-	TRBD1	TRBV15	TRBJ2-2	TGTGCCACCAGCAGAGGACAGGGTCGTCCCGGGGAGCTGTTTTTT	CATSRGQGRPGELFF
many	TRBD1	TRBV15	TRBJ2-1	TGTGCCACCAGCAGAGATTGGGGGACAGGGAAGGATGAGCAGTTCTTC	CATSRDWGTGKDEQFF
-	-	TRBV12-3/TRBV12-4	TRBJ1-1	TGTGCCAGCAGTTTTTCCACACAGGGCACTGAAGCTTTCTTT	CASSFSTQGTEAFF